The clone carrying this TCR beta chain was found once. This sample was taken from a study of preoperative IRX-2 immunotherapy in early breast cancer. CDR1 SNHLY and CDR2 FYNNEI come from the germline V gene. Trimming cost V 5 bases and J 8 bases, with 15 bases left between them. CDR3 length: 14 amino acids. Assay used: immunoSEQ multiplex PCR; TCRdb lists only in-frame clones, some missing. The table includes tens of thousands of clones, 65% to 85% detected once. Sample treatment: preoperative locoregional IRX-2 cytokine immunotherapy. Patients received preoperative, locoregional IRX-2 cytokine immunotherapy in a phase Ib study.

The sample was acquired from a patient treated with IRX-2 immunotherapy. The chain carries TRBV2 and TRBJ1-4; D is undetermined. The sequence derives from a human donor with breast cancer. The CDR3 spells CASSLGGSREKLFF. The DNA of the CDR3 is TGTGCCAGCAGTTTGGGTGGTTCCCGGGAAAAACTGTTTTTT.